This T cell receptor (beta chain) was documented in a study of CD8 T cell repertoires and HIV-1 epitope variants. Generated by immunoSEQ multiplex PCR, the TCRdb table keeps only in-frame clones and is missing some. The data hold a few thousand clones, with more than 60% observed a single time. A word on this clone: Its specificity is not known.

Germline values: CDR1 SGDLS, CDR2 YYNGEE. With 4 bases removed from V and 4 bases from J, the gap between germline ends came to 9 bases. The CDR3 runs to 12 residues. This receptor was identified in a male donor with HIV. The chain recombines TRBV9 with TRBJ2-7; D remains ambiguous. Input material: cultured CD8+ T cells derived from PBMCs. Written as DNA, the CDR3 is TGTGCCAGCAGCCCAGACGGTTACGAGCAGTACTTC. Amino acids: CASSPDGYEQYF.